The entry that follows covers one T cell receptor beta chain sequence. Its antigen remains unidentified. These data belong to a study of cytomegalovirus exposure and HLA in healthy donors. Between the trimmed V and J ends, which lost 1 base and 2 bases, there was a span of 11 bases. CDR3 length equals 15 residues. Germline CDR1 reads SGHTA; CDR2 reads FQGNSA. All the people who gave samples were healthy bone marrow donors. Study-wide results and limits: Indistinguishability led to the exclusion of some V segments, TRBV6-2 and TRBV6-3 included. Likely technical artifact: a cluster of highly shared sequence variants. Cytomegalovirus association was listed for 150 to 200 TCR beta chains.

PCR was performed using 60 Vbeta and 13 Jbeta primers. Using immunoSEQ multiplex PCR, the repertoire was profiled, and TCRdb retains in-frame clones only, with some absent. This repertoire includes 180,000 or so clones. The receptor was isolated from a woman aged 18-29 years in good health and CMV-seropositive. The sample consisted of PBMCs. The J gene is TRBJ1-1, the V gene TRBV7-2, with TRBD1 as a possible D gene (5 bases). CDR3 in DNA: TGTGCCAGCAGCTTAGTGGGGCACCCCAACACTGAAGCTTTCTTT. It translates to CASSLVGHPNTEAFF.